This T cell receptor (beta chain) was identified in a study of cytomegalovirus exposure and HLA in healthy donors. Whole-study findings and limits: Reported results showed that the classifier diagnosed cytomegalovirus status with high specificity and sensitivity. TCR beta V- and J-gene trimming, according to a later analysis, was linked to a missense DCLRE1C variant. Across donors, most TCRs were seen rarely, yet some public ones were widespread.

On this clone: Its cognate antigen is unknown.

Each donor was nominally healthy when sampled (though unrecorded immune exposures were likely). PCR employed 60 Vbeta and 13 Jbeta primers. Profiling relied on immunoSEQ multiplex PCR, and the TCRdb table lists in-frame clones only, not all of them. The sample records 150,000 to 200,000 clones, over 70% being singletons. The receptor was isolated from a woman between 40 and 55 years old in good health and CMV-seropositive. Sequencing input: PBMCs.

CDR3 nucleotides: TGTGCCAGCAGCCAAGGGAGCGGGGGGGCCCGGGAGCAGTTCTTC. It translates to CASSQGSGGAREQFF. The chain couples TRBV4-2 to TRBJ2-1, with 10 bases fitting TRBD2. The CDR3 covers 15 residues. V lost 1 base and J lost 10; bases outside the gene matches: 7. CDR1 and CDR2 (germline): LGHNA, YNFKEQ.